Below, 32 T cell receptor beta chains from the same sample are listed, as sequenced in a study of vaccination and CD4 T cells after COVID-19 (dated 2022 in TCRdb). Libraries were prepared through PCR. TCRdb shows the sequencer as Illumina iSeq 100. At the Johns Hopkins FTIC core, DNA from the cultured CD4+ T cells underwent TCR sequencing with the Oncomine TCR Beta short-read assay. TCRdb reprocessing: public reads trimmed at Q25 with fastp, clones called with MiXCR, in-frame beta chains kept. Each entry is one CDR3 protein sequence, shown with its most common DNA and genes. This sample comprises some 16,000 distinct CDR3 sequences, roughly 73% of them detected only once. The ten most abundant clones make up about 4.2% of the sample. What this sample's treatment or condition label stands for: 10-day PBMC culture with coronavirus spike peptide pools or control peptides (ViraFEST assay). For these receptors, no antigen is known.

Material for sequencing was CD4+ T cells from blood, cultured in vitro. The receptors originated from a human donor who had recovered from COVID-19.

The CDR3 DNA reads as TGTGCCAGCAGCTCGACAGCAAATTCACCCCTCCACTTT. Amino acids: CASSSTANSPLHF. The rearrangement uses TRBV7-2 and TRBJ1-6; D perhaps matches TRBD1 (5 bases). Trimming cost V 4 bases and J 7 bases, with 8 bases left between them. The germline gives CDR1 SGHTA, CDR2 FQGNSA. This CDR3 spans 13 amino acids.

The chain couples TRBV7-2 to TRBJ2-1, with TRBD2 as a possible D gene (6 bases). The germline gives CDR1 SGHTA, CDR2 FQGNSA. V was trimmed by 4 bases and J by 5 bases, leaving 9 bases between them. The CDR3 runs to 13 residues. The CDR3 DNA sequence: TGTGCCAGCAGCTCTAGACTAGACAATGAGCAGTTCTTC. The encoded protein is CASSSRLDNEQFF.

CDR3 residues: CASSEGPIRTQYF. The CDR3 nucleotides are TGTGCCAGTAGTGAGGGACCTATCCGAACCCAGTACTTC. The chain joins TRBV19 to TRBJ2-5; TRBD1 or TRBD2 may be the D gene (5 bases each). The CDR3 length is 13 residues. Trimming stripped 5 bases from V and 8 bases from J, with 15 bases between. Germline-derived CDR1 and CDR2 are LNHDA and SQIVND (reference sequence). The complete variable domain, with remaining parts taken from reference TRBV19 and TRBJ2-5, reads DGGITQSPKYLFRKEGQNVTLSCEQNLNHDAMYWYRQDPGQGLRLIYYSQIVNDFQKGDIAEGYSVSREKKESFPLTVTSAQKNPTAFYLCASSEGPIRTQYFGPGTRLLVL.

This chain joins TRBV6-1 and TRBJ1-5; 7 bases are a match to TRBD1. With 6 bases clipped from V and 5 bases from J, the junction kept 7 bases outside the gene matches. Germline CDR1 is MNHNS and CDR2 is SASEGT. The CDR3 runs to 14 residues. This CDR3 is CASSRQGWDQPQHF. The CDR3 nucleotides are TGTGCCAGCAGCAGACAGGGCTGGGATCAGCCCCAGCATTTT.

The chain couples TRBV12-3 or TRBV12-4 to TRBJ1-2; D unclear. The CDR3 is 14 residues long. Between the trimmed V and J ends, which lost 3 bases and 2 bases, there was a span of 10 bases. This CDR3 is CASSFNVGNYGYTF. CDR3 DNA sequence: TGTGCCAGCAGTTTTAACGTGGGGAACTATGGCTACACCTTC.

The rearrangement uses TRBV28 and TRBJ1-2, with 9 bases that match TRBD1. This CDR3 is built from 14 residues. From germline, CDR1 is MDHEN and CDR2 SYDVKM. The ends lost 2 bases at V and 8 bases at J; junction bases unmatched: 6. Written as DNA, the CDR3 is TGTGCCAGCAGTTTACTTGGGACAGGGAGAGGCTACACCTTC. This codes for CASSLLGTGRGYTF.

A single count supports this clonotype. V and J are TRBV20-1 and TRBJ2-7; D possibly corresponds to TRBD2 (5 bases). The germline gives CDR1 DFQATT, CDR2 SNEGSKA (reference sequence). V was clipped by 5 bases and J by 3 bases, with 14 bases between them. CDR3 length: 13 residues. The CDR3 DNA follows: TGCAGTGCTGTTGGGAGCGGAAACTACGAGCAGTACTTC. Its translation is CSAVGSGNYEQYF.

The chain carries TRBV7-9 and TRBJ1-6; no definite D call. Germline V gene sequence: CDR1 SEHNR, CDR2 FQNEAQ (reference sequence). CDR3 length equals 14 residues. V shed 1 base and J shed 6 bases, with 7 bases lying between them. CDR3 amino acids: CASSLGRSNSPLHF. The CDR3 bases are TGTGCCAGCAGCTTAGGGCGAAGTAATTCACCCCTCCACTTT.

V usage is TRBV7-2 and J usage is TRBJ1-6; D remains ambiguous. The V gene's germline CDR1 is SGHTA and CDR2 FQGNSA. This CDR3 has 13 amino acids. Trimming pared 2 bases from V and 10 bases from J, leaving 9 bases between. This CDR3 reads CASSLFGGSPLHF. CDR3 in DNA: TGTGCCAGCAGCTTATTCGGTGGGTCACCCCTCCACTTT. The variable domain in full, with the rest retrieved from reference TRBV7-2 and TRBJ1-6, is GAGVSQSPSNKVTEKGKDVELRCDPISGHTALYWYRQSLGQGLEFLIYFQGNSAPDKSGLPSDRFSAERTGGSVSTLTIQRTQQEDSAVYLCASSLFGGSPLHFGNGTRLTVT.

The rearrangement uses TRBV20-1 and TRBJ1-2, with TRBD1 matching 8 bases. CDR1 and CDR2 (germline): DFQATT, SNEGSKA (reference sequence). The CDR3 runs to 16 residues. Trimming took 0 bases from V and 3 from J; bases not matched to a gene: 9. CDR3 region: CSAREPQGGGYYGYTF. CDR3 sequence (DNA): TGCAGTGCTAGAGAACCACAGGGGGGAGGTTACTATGGCTACACCTTC.

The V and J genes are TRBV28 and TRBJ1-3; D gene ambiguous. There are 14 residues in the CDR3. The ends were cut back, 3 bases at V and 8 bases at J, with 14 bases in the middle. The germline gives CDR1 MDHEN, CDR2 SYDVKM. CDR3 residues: CASSFPGSGDTIYF. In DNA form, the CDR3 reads TGTGCCAGCAGTTTTCCGGGTTCGGGAGACACCATATATTTT.

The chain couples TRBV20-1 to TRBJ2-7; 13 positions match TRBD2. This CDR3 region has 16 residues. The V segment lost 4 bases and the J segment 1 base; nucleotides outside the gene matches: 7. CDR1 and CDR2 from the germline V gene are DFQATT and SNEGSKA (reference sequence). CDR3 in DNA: TGCAGTGCTATCGGGACTAGCGGGGCTCAATCCTACGAGCAGTACTTC. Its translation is CSAIGTSGAQSYEQYF.

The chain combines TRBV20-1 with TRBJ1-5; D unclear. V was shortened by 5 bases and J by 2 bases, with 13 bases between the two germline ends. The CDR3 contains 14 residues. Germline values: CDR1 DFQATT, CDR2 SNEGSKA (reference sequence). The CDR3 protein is CSASRDSGNQPQHF. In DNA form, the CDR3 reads TGCAGTGCTTCCCGGGATTCAGGCAATCAGCCCCAGCATTTT.

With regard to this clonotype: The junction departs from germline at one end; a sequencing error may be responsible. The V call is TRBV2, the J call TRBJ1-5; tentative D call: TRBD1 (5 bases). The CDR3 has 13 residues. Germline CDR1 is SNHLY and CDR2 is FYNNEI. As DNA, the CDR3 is TGTGCCAGCAGTGCAGGGTACAATCAGCCCCGGCATTTT. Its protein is CASSAGYNQPRHF.

The CDR3 region is CAWSRPGANQPQHF. The CDR3 region has the DNA TGTGCCTGGAGTAGGCCAGGGGCCAATCAGCCCCAGCATTTT. This chain links TRBV30 with TRBJ1-5; maybe TRBD1 (6 bases). V was shortened by 2 bases and J by 3 bases, with 11 bases between the two germline ends. This CDR3 is 14 amino acids long. CDR1 is GTSNPN, CDR2 SVGIG, per germline (reference sequence).

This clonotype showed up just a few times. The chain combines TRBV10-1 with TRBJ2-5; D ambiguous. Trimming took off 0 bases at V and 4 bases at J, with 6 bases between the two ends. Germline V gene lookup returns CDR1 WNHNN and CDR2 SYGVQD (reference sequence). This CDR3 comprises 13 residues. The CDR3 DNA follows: TGCGCCAGCAGTGAGTCGGTAGGAGAGACCCAGTACTTC. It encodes CASSESVGETQYF.

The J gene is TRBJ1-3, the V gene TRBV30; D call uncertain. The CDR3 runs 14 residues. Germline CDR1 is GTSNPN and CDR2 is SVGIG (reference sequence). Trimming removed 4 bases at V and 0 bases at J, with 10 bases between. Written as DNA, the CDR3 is TGTGCCTGGAAGTACACCAACTCTGGAAACACCATATATTTT. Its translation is CAWKYTNSGNTIYF. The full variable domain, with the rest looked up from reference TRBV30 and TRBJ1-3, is SQTIHQWPATLVQPVGSPLSLECTVEGTSNPNLYWYRQAAGRGLQLLFYSVGIGQISSEVPQNLSASRPQDRQFILSSKKLLLSDSGFYLCAWKYTNSGNTIYFGEGSWLTVV.

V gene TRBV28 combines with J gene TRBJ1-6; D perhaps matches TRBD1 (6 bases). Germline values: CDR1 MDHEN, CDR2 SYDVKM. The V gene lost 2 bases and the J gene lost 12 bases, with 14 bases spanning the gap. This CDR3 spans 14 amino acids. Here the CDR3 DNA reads TGTGCCAGCAGTTTAGACAGGACTGCGGGACCCCTCCACTTT. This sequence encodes CASSLDRTAGPLHF.

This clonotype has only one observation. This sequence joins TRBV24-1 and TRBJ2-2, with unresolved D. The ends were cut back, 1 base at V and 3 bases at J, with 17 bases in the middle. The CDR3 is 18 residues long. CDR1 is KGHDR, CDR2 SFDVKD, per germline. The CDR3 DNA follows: TGTGCCACCAGTGATTTCGGGCTCGTTAGAAGGTACACCGGGGAGCTGTTTTTT. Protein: CATSDFGLVRRYTGELFF.

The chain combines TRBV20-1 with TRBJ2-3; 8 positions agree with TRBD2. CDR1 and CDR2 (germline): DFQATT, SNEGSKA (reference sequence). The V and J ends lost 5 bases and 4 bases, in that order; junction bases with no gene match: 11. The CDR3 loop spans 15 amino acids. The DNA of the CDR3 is TGCAGTGCTGCCAGGAGCGGGAGTGTGTCAGATACGCAGTATTTT. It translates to CSAARSGSVSDTQYF.

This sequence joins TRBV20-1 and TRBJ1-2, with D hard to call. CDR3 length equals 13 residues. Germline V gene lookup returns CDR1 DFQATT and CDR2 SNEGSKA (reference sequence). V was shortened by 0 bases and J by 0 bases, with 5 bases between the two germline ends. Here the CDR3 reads CSARDRANYGYTF. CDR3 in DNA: TGCAGTGCTAGAGATCGAGCTAACTATGGCTACACCTTC.

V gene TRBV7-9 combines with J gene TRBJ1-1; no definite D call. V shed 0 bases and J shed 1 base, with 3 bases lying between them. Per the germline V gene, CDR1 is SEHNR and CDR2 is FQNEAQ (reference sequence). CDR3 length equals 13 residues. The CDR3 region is CASSLATNTEAFF. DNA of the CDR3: TGTGCCAGCAGCTTAGCGACGAACACTGAAGCTTTCTTT.

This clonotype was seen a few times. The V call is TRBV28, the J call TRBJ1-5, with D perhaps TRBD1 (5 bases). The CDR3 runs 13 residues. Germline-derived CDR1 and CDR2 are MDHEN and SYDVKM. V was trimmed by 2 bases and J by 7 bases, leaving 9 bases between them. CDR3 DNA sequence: TGTGCCAGCAGTTTACGGGGGGGGCAGCCCCAGCATTTT. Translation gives CASSLRGGQPQHF.

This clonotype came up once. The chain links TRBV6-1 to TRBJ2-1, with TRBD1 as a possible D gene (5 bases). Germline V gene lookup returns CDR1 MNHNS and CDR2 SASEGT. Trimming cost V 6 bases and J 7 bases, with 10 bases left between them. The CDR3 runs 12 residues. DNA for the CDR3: TGTGCCAGCAGGCAGGGTAGTAATGAGCAGTTCTTC. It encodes CASRQGSNEQFF.

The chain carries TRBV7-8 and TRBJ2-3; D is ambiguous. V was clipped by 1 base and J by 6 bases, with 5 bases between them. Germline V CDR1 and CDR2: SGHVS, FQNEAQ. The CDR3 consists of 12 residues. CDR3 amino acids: CASSLGLDTQYF. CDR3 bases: TGTGCCAGCAGCTTAGGACTTGATACGCAGTATTTT. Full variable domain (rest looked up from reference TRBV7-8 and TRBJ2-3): GAGVSQSPRYKVAKRGQDVALRCDPISGHVSLFWYQQALGQGPEFLTYFQNEAQLDKSGLPSDRFFAERPEGSVSTLKIQRTQQEDSAVYLCASSLGLDTQYFGPGTRLTVL.

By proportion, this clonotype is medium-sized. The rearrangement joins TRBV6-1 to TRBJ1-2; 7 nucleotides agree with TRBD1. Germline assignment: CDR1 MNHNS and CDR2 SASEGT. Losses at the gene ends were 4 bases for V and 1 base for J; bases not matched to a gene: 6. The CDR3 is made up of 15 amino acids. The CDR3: CASSGRDRLNYGYTF. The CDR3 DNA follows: TGTGCCAGCAGTGGACGGGACAGACTTAACTATGGCTACACCTTC.

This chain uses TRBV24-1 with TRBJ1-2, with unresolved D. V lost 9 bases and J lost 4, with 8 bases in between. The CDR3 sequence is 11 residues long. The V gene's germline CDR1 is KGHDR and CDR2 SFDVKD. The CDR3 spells CATGSVYGYTF. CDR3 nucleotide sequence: TGTGCCACCGGCTCGGTCTATGGCTACACCTTC.

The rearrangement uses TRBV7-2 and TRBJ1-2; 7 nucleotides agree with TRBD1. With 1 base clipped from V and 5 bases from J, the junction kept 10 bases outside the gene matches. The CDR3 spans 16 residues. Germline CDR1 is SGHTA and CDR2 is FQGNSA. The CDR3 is CASSLGTGTAKYGYTF. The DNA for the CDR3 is TGTGCCAGCAGCTTAGGGACCGGGACAGCAAAATATGGCTACACCTTC.

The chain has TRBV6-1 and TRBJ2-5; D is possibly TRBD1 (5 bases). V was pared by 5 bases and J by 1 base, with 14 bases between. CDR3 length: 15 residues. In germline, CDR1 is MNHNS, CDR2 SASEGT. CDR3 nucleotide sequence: TGTGCCAGCAGTCAGATCGAACAGGCCCAAGAGACCCAGTACTTC. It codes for CASSQIEQAQETQYF.

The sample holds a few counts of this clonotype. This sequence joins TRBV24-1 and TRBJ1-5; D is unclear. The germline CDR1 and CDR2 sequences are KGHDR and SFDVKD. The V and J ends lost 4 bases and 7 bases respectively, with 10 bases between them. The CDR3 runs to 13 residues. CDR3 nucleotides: TGTGCCACCAGTGAACCGGGGTACCAGCCCCAGCATTTT. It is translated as CATSEPGYQPQHF.

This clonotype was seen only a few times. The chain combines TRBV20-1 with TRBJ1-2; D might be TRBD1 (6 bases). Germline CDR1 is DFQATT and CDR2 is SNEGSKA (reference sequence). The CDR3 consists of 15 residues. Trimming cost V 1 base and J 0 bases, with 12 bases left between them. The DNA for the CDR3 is TGCAGTGCTAGAGCCCGGGACACAACTAACTATGGCTACACCTTC. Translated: CSARARDTTNYGYTF.

The CDR3 sequence is CSARRGFPNTEAFF. Here the CDR3 DNA reads TGCAGTGCTAGAAGAGGTTTTCCAAACACTGAAGCTTTCTTT. The chain links TRBV20-1 to TRBJ1-1; D remains unclear. Deletions cut 2 bases from V and 2 bases from J, with 12 bases between. Germline V gene data show CDR1 as DFQATT and CDR2 as SNEGSKA (reference sequence). The CDR3 contains 14 residues.